The 15 T cell receptor beta chains reported below all come from one sample, sequenced in a study of T cell responses to AZD1222 COVID-19 vaccine. Here immunoSEQ multiplex PCR was the method, and the copy in TCRdb shows in-frame clones only, minus some. There are 200,000 or so clones in the sample; around 92% occur only once, and about 10% lies in the top ten. This specimen was peripheral blood, taken on day 0 of AZD1222 vaccination. The receptors shown here come from an adult in good health.

The rearrangement uses TRBV5-6 and TRBJ1-5, with 7 bases identical to TRBD1. V shed 1 base, J shed 7 bases, and the junction held 11 bases outside the gene matches. Per germline, CDR1 SGHDT and CDR2 YYEEEE. This CDR3 is 16 amino acids long. CDR3 DNA sequence: TGTGCCAGCAGCTTGAGTTTCGGGCAGGGGGGCCAGCCCCAGCATTTT. It codes for CASSLSFGQGGQPQHF.

V usage is TRBV19 and J usage is TRBJ1-1; D gene uncertain. CDR3 length: 14 amino acids. V shed 1 base and J shed 1 base, with 7 bases lying between them. Germline loops: CDR1 LNHDA, CDR2 SQIVND (reference sequence). CDR3: CASSIGGWNTEAFF. The DNA of the CDR3 is TGTGCCAGTAGTATAGGCGGGTGGAACACTGAAGCTTTCTTT.

The rearrangement links TRBV6-1 to TRBJ1-2; D is unresolved. There are 14 residues in the CDR3. In germline, CDR1 is MNHNS, CDR2 SASEGT. The V gene lost 2 bases and the J gene lost 0 bases, with 7 bases spanning the gap. Written as DNA, the CDR3 is TGTGCCAGCAGTGAATATACTTCTAACTATGGCTACACCTTC. Its protein product is CASSEYTSNYGYTF.

The sample holds a few counts of this clone. The chain joins TRBV7-2 to TRBJ1-1; unclear D gene. The germline V gene encodes CDR1 SGHTA and CDR2 FQGNSA. The germline V and J ends were trimmed by 3 bases and 0 bases, with 11 bases remaining between them. This CDR3 contains 15 residues. CDR3 protein: CASSFRGRLNTEAFF. The DNA for the CDR3 is TGTGCCAGCAGCTTCCGAGGACGGTTGAACACTGAAGCTTTCTTT.

This chain uses TRBV5-6 with TRBJ1-4, with D perhaps TRBD1 (6 bases). CDR1 and CDR2 from the germline V gene are SGHDT and YYEEEE. CDR3 length: 15 amino acids. Deletions cut 0 bases from V and 7 bases from J, with 13 bases between. CDR3 protein: CASSLVGRGGEKLFF. The DNA of the CDR3 is TGTGCCAGCAGCTTGGTAGGCAGGGGCGGTGAAAAACTGTTTTTT.

This sequence joins TRBV10-3 and TRBJ2-3, with TRBD2 matching 7 bases. V lost 4 bases, J lost 0 bases, and 4 bases stayed unmatched. The CDR3 extends over 15 amino acids. The germline V gene has CDR1 ENHRY and CDR2 SYGVKD. CDR3 amino acids: CAISASGDSTDTQYF. The CDR3 nucleotides read TGTGCCATCAGTGCCAGCGGGGATAGCACAGATACGCAGTATTTT.

Only one count was recorded for this clone. J is TRBJ1-4 and V is TRBV15; the match to TRBD1 covers 10 bases. Germline V CDR1 and CDR2: LNHNV, YYDKDF (reference sequence). Trimming at V came to 3 bases and at J to 7 bases, leaving 5 bases not matched to a gene. This CDR3 region has 15 residues. The CDR3 coding sequence is TGTGCCACCAGCAGGGGGGACAGGGGTGGTGAAAAACTGTTTTTT. As protein: CATSRGDRGGEKLFF.

This chain connects TRBV4-1 to TRBJ1-1; D uncertain. Germline V gene data show CDR1 as MGHRA and CDR2 as YSYEKL. Trimming removed 3 bases from V and 4 bases from J, with 15 bases in between. The CDR3 is 15 residues long. In DNA, the CDR3 is TGCGCCAGCAGCCACTTGCCAGGACTAGGCACTGAAGCTTTCTTT. Translating gives CASSHLPGLGTEAFF.

This clone was detected once. This chain joins TRBV10-1 and TRBJ1-1, with D possibly TRBD1 on 6 matching bases. The germline V and J ends were trimmed by 5 bases and 1 base, with 14 bases remaining between them. CDR1 is WNHNN and CDR2 is SYGVQD in the germline V gene (reference sequence). There are 15 residues in the CDR3. CDR3 nucleotide sequence: TGCGCCAGCAGTACAGACAGGCAAAGGAACACTGAAGCTTTCTTT. Translating it yields CASSTDRQRNTEAFF.

This chain links TRBV18 with TRBJ1-1, with D tentatively TRBD1 (6 bases). The CDR3 is made up of 15 amino acids. V was shortened by 2 bases and J by 2 bases, with 12 bases between the two germline ends. The germline V gene encodes CDR1 KGHSH and CDR2 LQKENI. CDR3: CASSPMEGVNTEAFF. As DNA, the CDR3 is TGTGCCAGCTCACCAATGGAGGGGGTCAACACTGAAGCTTTCTTT.

The rearrangement links TRBV24-1 to TRBJ2-1, with D possibly matching TRBD1 (6 bases). The CDR3 runs 11 residues. Germline values: CDR1 KGHDR, CDR2 SFDVKD. Trimming took off 6 bases at V and 9 bases at J, with 8 bases between the two ends. CDR3 protein: CATSQGGEQFF. The CDR3, as DNA: TGTGCCACCAGTCAAGGGGGTGAGCAGTTCTTC.

V gene TRBV5-6 combines with J gene TRBJ2-5; D remains unclear. V was clipped by 2 bases and J by 0 bases, with 14 bases between them. Germline loops: CDR1 SGHDT, CDR2 YYEEEE. The CDR3 loop spans 16 amino acids. The CDR3 loop is CASSLGPSFNQETQYF. CDR3 coding DNA: TGTGCCAGCAGCTTAGGGCCTTCGTTTAACCAAGAGACCCAGTACTTC.

The genes are TRBV6-5 and TRBJ1-2; weak D call: TRBD1 (5 bases). The CDR3 consists of 14 residues. Germline V gene sequence: CDR1 MNHEY, CDR2 SVGAGI. V dropped 0 bases and J dropped 1 base, with 6 bases sitting between them. The CDR3 region is CASSYSRGNYGYTF. The CDR3 DNA sequence: TGTGCCAGCAGTTACTCAAGGGGTAACTATGGCTACACCTTC.

This clone has just one count. V is TRBV28 and J is TRBJ1-4; possible D gene TRBD1, 5 bases. Germline V gene lookup returns CDR1 MDHEN and CDR2 SYDVKM. The CDR3 has 14 amino acids. V was cut by 3 bases and J by 10 bases, with 15 bases left in between. CDR3 nucleotides: TGTGCCAGCAGTTTCCCGGGGGTGGTCGGAAAACTGTTTTTT. It specifies CASSFPGVVGKLFF. Using reference TRBV28 and TRBJ1-4 for the parts outside the CDR3, the full variable domain is DVKVTQSSRYLVKRTGEKVFLECVQDMDHENMFWYRQDPGLGLRLIYFSYDVKMKEKGDIPEGYSVSREKKERFSLILESASTNQTSMYLCASSFPGVVGKLFFGSGTQLSVL.

The chain is built from TRBV6-5 and TRBJ1-1; no clear D gene. CDR1 MNHEY and CDR2 SVGAGI come from the germline V gene. With 7 bases removed from V and 8 bases from J, the gap between germline ends came to 23 bases. This CDR3 comprises 15 residues. CDR3 DNA sequence: TGTGCCAGCACCCCCCACAAGGGCGGTTCTACCGAAGCTTTCTTT. This sequence encodes CASTPHKGGSTEAFF.